Given below is one TCR beta chain in context. The expanded emulsion RT-PCR method captured paired alpha and beta chains from CD8+ T cells. CD8+ T cells were positively selected and incubated overnight in approximately 10 IU/mL IL-2. This record belongs to a study of T cell repertoires in breast cancer. CDR1 DFQATT and CDR2 SNEGSKA come from the germline V gene (reference sequence). V lost 1 base to trimming and J lost 1 base, with 19 bases between them. The CDR3 extends over 18 amino acids. Blocking oligonucleotides added to a second nested PCR suppressed unpaired genes. Each emulsion RT-PCR master mix held about 5,000-250,000 T cells with C-region, Stepout and V-region primers. TCRdb reprocessed the emulsion pairing reads via MiXCR and lists one record per CDR3 protein. The sample yields tens of thousands of distinct CDR3 sequences, 45% to 50% seen once.

The sequenced sample was CD8+ T cells. The rearrangement links TRBV20-1 to TRBJ2-2, with D perhaps assigned TRBD1 or TRBD2 (6 bases each). This TCR came from a pool of human donors with breast cancer or a healthy control (not recorded which). For the CDR3, the DNA is TGCAGTGCTAGAGTCCCCCGCTTGGAGGGGGTGAACACCGGGGAGCTGTTTTTT. Its protein product is CSARVPRLEGVNTGELFF.